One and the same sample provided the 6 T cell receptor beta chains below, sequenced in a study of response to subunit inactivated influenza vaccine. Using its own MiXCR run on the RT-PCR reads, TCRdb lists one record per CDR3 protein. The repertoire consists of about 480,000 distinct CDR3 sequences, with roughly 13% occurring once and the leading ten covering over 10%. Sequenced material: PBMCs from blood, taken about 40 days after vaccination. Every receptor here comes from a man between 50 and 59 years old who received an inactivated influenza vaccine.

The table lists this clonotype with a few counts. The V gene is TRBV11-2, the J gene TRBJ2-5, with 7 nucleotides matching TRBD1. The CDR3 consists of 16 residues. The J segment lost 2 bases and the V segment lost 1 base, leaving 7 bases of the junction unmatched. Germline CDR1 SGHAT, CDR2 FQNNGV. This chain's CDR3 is CASSLGTTGMQETQYF. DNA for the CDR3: TGTGCCAGCAGCTTAGGTACGACAGGGATGCAAGAGACCCAGTACTTC.

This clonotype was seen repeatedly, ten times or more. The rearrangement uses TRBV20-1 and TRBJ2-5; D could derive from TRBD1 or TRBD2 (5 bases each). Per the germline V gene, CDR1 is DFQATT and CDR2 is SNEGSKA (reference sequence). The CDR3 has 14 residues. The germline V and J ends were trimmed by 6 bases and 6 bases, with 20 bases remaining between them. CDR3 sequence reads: CSALESGRGQTQYF. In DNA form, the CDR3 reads TGCAGTGCCCTAGAGTCAGGGAGAGGACAGACCCAGTACTTC.

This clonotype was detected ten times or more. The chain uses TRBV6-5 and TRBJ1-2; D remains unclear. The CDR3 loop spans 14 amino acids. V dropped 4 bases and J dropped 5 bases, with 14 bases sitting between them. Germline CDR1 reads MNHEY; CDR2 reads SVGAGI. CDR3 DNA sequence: TGTGCCAGCAGTTCCCTTATTTCGTCGTATGGCTACACCTTC. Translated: CASSSLISSYGYTF.

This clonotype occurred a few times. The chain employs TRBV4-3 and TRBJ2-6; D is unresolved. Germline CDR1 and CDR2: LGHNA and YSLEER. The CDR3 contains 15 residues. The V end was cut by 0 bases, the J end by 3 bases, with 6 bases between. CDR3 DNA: TGCGCCAGCAGCCAAGAATTTTTTGGGGCCAACGTCCTGACTTTC. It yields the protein CASSQEFFGANVLTF.

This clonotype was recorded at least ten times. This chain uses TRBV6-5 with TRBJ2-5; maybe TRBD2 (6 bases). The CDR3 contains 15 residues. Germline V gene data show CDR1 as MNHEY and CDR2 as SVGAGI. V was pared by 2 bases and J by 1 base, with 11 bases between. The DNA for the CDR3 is TGTGCCAGCAGTTACGGGTTCGGGGGCCAAGAGACCCAGTACTTC. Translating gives CASSYGFGGQETQYF.

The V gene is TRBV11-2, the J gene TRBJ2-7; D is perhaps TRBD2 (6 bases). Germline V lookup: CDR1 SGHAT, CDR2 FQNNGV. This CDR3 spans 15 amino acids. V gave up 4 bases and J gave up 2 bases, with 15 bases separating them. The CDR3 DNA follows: TGTGCCAGCAGCTCCTATCGGGAGAAAGCCTACGAGCAGTACTTC. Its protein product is CASSSYREKAYEQYF.